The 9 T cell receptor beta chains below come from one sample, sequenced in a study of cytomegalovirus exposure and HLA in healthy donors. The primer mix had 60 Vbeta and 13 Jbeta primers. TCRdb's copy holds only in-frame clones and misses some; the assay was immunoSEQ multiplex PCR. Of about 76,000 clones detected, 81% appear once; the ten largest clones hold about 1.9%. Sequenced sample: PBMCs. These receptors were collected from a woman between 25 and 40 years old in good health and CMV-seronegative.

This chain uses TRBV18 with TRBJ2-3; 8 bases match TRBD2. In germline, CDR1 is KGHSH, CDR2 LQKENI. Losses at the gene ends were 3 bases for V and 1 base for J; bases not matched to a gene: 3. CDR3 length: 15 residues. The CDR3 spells CASSPRSGGTDTQYF. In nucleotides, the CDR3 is TGTGCCAGCTCACCCCGTAGCGGGGGCACAGATACGCAGTATTTT.

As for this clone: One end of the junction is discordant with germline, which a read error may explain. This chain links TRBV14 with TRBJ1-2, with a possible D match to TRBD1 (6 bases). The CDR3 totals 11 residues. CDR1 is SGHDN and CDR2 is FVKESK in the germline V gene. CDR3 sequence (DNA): TGTGCCAGCAGCCAAGTTTCAGGGGCGGACTTC. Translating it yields CASSQVSGADF.

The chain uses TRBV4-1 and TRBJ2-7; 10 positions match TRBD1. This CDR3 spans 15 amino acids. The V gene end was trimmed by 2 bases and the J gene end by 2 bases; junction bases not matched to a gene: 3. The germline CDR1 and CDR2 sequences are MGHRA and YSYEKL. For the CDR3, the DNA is TGCGCCAGCAGCCAATCGACAGGGGGCCCCTACGAGCAGTACTTC. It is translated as CASSQSTGGPYEQYF.

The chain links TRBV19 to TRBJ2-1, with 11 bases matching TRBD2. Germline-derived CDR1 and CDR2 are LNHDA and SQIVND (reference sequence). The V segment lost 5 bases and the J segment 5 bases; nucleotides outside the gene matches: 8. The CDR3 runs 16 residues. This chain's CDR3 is CASSRLAGNLHNEQFF. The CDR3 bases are TGTGCCAGTAGTCGACTAGCGGGGAACCTTCACAATGAGCAGTTCTTC.

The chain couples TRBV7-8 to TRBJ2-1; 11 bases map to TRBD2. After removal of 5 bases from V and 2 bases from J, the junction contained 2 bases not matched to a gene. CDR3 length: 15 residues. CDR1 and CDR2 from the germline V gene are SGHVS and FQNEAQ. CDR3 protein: CASSPTSGTYNEQFF. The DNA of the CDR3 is TGTGCCAGCAGCCCGACTAGCGGGACCTACAATGAGCAGTTCTTC.

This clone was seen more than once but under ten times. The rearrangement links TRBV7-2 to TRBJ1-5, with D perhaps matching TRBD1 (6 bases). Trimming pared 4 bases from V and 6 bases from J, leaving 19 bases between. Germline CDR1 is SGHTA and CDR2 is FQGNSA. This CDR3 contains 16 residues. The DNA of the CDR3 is TGTGCCAGCAGCTCCGGACACCCGACAGGACGTCAGCCCCAGCATTTT. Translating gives CASSSGHPTGRQPQHF. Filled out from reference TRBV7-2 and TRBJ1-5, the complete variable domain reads GAGVSQSPSNKVTEKGKDVELRCDPISGHTALYWYRQSLGQGLEFLIYFQGNSAPDKSGLPSDRFSAERTGGSVSTLTIQRTQQEDSAVYLCASSSGHPTGRQPQHFGDGTRLSIL.

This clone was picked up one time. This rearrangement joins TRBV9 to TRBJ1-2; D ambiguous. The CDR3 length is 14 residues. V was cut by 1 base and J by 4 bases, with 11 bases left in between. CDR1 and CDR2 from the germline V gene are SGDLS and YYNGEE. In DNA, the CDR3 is TGTGCCAGCAGCGTATCTTCAGTATCCTATGGCTACACCTTC. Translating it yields CASSVSSVSYGYTF.

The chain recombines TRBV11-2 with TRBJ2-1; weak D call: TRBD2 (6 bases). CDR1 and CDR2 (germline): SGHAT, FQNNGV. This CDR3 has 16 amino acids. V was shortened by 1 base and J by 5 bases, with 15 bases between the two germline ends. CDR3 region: CASSLVGLRSDNEQFF. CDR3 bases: TGTGCCAGCAGCTTAGTGGGACTCCGATCCGACAATGAGCAGTTCTTC. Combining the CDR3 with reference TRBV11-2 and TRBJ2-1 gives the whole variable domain EAGVAQSPRYKIIEKRQSVAFWCNPISGHATLYWYQQILGQGPKLLIQFQNNGVVDDSQLPKDRFSAERLKGVDSTLKIQPAKLEDSAVYLCASSLVGLRSDNEQFFGPGTRLTVL.

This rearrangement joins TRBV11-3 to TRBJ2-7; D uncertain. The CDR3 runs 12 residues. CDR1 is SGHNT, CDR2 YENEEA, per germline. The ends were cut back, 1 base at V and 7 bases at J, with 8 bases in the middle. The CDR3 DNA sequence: TGTGCCAGCAGCTTAGGGGCTCGGGAGCAGTACTTC. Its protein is CASSLGAREQYF.